One and the same sample provided the 30 T cell receptor beta chains below, sequenced in a study of blood T cells in healthy people across ages. For the second PCR, which ran for roughly 6 to 12 cycles, a sample-barcoded 5' primer and a J-beta primer mix were used. Each CDR3 protein is one row after TCRdb ran MiXCR on the 5' RACE reads. The sample lists around 990,000 distinct CDR3 sequences; roughly 24% were seen once. These data also formed part of another study, on T cells of mothers and their children.

The sequenced sample was blood. The origin of the receptors is a girl aged 2 to 10 in good health.

The chain carries TRBV7-2 and TRBJ2-3, with 8 bases aligning to TRBD2. Germline CDR1 reads SGHTA; CDR2 reads FQGNSA. There are 15 residues in the CDR3. V was clipped by 1 base and J by 4 bases; unmatched bases: 4. The CDR3 coding sequence is TGTGCCAGCAGCTTAGTCGGGGGGGCGCCAGATACGCAGTATTTT. It codes for CASSLVGGAPDTQYF.

This clonotype came up once. The chain combines TRBV6-6 with TRBJ2-4; no clear D gene. CDR1 MNHNY and CDR2 SVGAGI come from the germline V gene (reference sequence). The length of the CDR3 is 13 residues. Trimming took off 7 bases at V and 0 bases at J, with 7 bases between the two ends. Here the CDR3 reads CASIWVAKNIQYF. CDR3 in DNA: TGTGCCAGCATCTGGGTAGCCAAAAACATTCAGTACTTC.

This clonotype was counted only a few times. The rearrangement uses TRBV10-2 and TRBJ2-3; no clear D. V lost 0 bases to trimming and J lost 4 bases, with 17 bases between them. CDR1 and CDR2 (germline): WSHSY, SAAADI. CDR3 length equals 17 residues. CDR3 amino acids: CASSESWVLAISDTQYF. For the CDR3, the DNA is TGCGCCAGCAGTGAGTCTTGGGTCCTCGCTATTTCAGATACGCAGTATTTT.

The CDR3 sequence: CSARALSDRNSPLHF. The CDR3 DNA sequence: TGCAGTGCTAGGGCCCTCTCGGATCGTAATTCACCCCTCCACTTT. The V and J genes are TRBV20-1 and TRBJ1-6, with no clear D. Per germline, CDR1 DFQATT and CDR2 SNEGSKA (reference sequence). This CDR3 is built from 15 residues. V lost 3 bases to trimming and J lost 6 bases, with 15 bases between them.

CDR3 sequence: CASMRGRTGKTERETQYF. The CDR3 nucleotides are TGTGCCAGCATGCGAGGGAGGACCGGCAAAACGGAAAGAGAGACCCAGTACTTC. This chain links TRBV2 with TRBJ2-5, with D perhaps TRBD2 (6 bases). CDR1 SNHLY and CDR2 FYNNEI come from the germline V gene. This CDR3 has 18 amino acids. V was pared by 7 bases and J by 4 bases, with 28 bases between. Full variable domain (remainder filled in from reference TRBV2 and TRBJ2-5): EPEVTQTPSHQVTQMGQEVILRCVPISNHLYFYWYRQILGQKVEFLVSFYNNEISEKSEIFDDQFSVERPDGSNFTLKIRSTKLEDSAMYFCASMRGRTGKTERETQYFGPGTRLLVL.

The gene calls are TRBV6-1 and TRBJ2-5; 8 bases match TRBD1. The V segment lost 4 bases and the J segment 3 bases; nucleotides outside the gene matches: 7. Germline V CDR1 and CDR2: MNHNS, SASEGT. This CDR3 has 15 amino acids. CDR3 sequence: CASSGRTGWEETQYF. CDR3 nucleotides: TGTGCCAGCAGTGGGCGGACAGGGTGGGAAGAGACCCAGTACTTC.

The rearrangement joins TRBV20-1 to TRBJ2-1; the D gene is possibly TRBD1 (5 bases). Looked up from germline, CDR1 is DFQATT and CDR2 is SNEGSKA (reference sequence). V lost 2 bases and J 5 bases, leaving 16 bases between the germline ends. The CDR3 has 15 amino acids. CDR3 bases: TGCAGTGCTAGACTAGGCAGGGTGATCGACAATGAGCAGTTCTTC. Translation: CSARLGRVIDNEQFF.

This clonotype was seen only a few times. V usage is TRBV7-2 and J usage is TRBJ1-3; D ambiguous. The ends were cut back, 5 bases at V and 0 bases at J, with 8 bases in the middle. The CDR3 has 14 residues. From germline, CDR1 is SGHTA and CDR2 FQGNSA. The CDR3 DNA sequence: TGTGCCAGCAGCCCCGTCTCCTCTGGAAACACCATATATTTT. Amino acids: CASSPVSSGNTIYF.

This clonotype was seen ten or more times. The V and J genes are TRBV3-1 and TRBJ2-7; TRBD2 agrees at 10 bases. The CDR3 is 20 amino acids. Germline V lookup: CDR1 LGHDT, CDR2 YNNKEL (reference sequence). Trimming removed 1 base from V and 2 bases from J; junction bases left unmatched: 17. The CDR3 loop reads CASSQGGVSSGREDPYEQYF. The CDR3 coding sequence is TGTGCCAGCAGCCAAGGGGGGGTCTCTAGCGGGAGAGAGGACCCCTACGAGCAGTACTTC.

This clonotype was seen only a few times. The chain has TRBV5-1 and TRBJ2-7; 14 bases are a match to TRBD2. The CDR3 is made up of 16 amino acids. Per the germline V gene, CDR1 is SGHRS and CDR2 is YFSETQ. Germline trimming cut 4 bases from V and 3 bases from J; bases unmatched to any gene: 6. CDR3 sequence (DNA): TGCGCCAGCAGCATGGGACTAGCGGGAGTTATCTACGAGCAGTACTTC. Protein sequence: CASSMGLAGVIYEQYF.

This clonotype was seen a few times. J is TRBJ1-1 and V is TRBV20-1; no clear D gene. V lost 7 bases, J lost 0 bases, and 12 bases lay in between. The CDR3 consists of 13 residues. Germline V gives CDR1 DFQATT, CDR2 SNEGSKA (reference sequence). CDR3 sequence: CSVVRGLNTEAFF. The DNA for the CDR3 is TGCAGTGTCGTCCGTGGCTTGAACACTGAAGCTTTCTTT.

The chain recombines TRBV5-1 with TRBJ2-1; D gene ambiguous. V was clipped by 3 bases and J by 8 bases, with 15 bases between them. This CDR3 contains 14 residues. Germline V gives CDR1 SGHRS, CDR2 YFSETQ. The CDR3 loop is CASSSVTSSYEQFF. The CDR3 DNA reads as TGCGCCAGCAGCTCGGTCACATCGAGCTATGAGCAGTTCTTC.

This clonotype was picked up a small number of times. The rearrangement links TRBV29-1 to TRBJ1-5, with TRBD1 as a possible D gene (5 bases). Trimming cost V 6 bases and J 3 bases, with 12 bases left between them. CDR3 size: 13 residues. CDR1 and CDR2 from the germline V gene are SQVTM and ANQGSEA. The CDR3 region has the DNA TGCAGCGTCCGAGACAGAAACAATCAGCCCCAGCATTTT. This encodes CSVRDRNNQPQHF.

This clonotype was observed a handful of times. The chain links TRBV19 to TRBJ2-1, with TRBD2 matching over 7 bases. The ends lost 6 bases at V and 6 bases at J; junction bases unmatched: 8. Germline loops: CDR1 LNHDA, CDR2 SQIVND (reference sequence). This CDR3 has 14 residues. The CDR3 region is CASRVAGVANEQFF. CDR3 sequence (DNA): TGTGCCAGTAGAGTGGCGGGAGTGGCCAATGAGCAGTTCTTC.

The sample holds a few counts of this clonotype. The DNA for the CDR3 is TGCGCCAGCAGCCAAGGCGGGGTTGGGACCCAGTACTTC. Translating it yields CASSQGGVGTQYF. The chain uses TRBV4-3 and TRBJ2-5, with D maybe TRBD2 (6 bases). CDR1 LGHNA and CDR2 YSLEER come from the germline V gene. V lost 1 base to trimming and J lost 7 bases, with 10 bases between them. This CDR3 has 13 amino acids.

The chain employs TRBV7-8 and TRBJ1-1, with D possibly matching TRBD1 (6 bases). The CDR3 has 14 amino acids. V lost 3 bases and J lost 3, with 11 bases in between. CDR1 and CDR2 (germline): SGHVS, FQNEAQ. The chain's CDR3 is CASSLGGMDTEAFF. CDR3 DNA sequence: TGTGCCAGCAGCTTGGGGGGCATGGACACTGAAGCTTTCTTT.

V gene TRBV28 combines with J gene TRBJ2-7; D uncertain. CDR3 size: 15 residues. The germline V gene encodes CDR1 MDHEN and CDR2 SYDVKM. Trimming removed 2 bases from V and 0 bases from J, with 11 bases in between. The DNA of the CDR3 is TGTGCCAGCAGTTTACAATTTCAGAGCTCCTACGAGCAGTACTTC. The encoded protein is CASSLQFQSSYEQYF. The complete variable domain, with remaining parts taken from reference TRBV28 and TRBJ2-7, reads DVKVTQSSRYLVKRTGEKVFLECVQDMDHENMFWYRQDPGLGLRLIYFSYDVKMKEKGDIPEGYSVSREKKERFSLILESASTNQTSMYLCASSLQFQSSYEQYFGPGTRLTVT.

The gene calls are TRBV15 and TRBJ2-3; 8 bases line up with TRBD1. The V gene's germline CDR1 is LNHNV and CDR2 YYDKDF (reference sequence). Trimming cost V 2 bases and J 6 bases; bases outside gene matches: 10. CDR3 length: 16 amino acids. Here the CDR3 reads CATSRLRDRTTDTQYF. Here the CDR3 DNA reads TGTGCCACCAGCAGACTCCGGGACAGGACCACGGATACGCAGTATTTT. Drawing the rest from reference TRBV15 and TRBJ2-3, the complete variable domain is DAMVIQNPRYQVTQFGKPVTLSCSQTLNHNVMYWYQQKSSQAPKLLFHYYDKDFNNEADTPDNFQSRRPNTSFCFLDIRSPGLGDTAMYLCATSRLRDRTTDTQYFGPGTRLTVL.

This clonotype was counted only a few times. V usage is TRBV10-3 and J usage is TRBJ2-7, with 10 bases lining up with TRBD2. V shed 10 bases and J 4 bases; nucleotides not matched to a gene: 19. Germline-derived CDR1 and CDR2 are ENHRY and SYGVKD. The CDR3 covers 17 residues. The CDR3 spells CAKEGGSKRGGGYEQYF. CDR3 DNA: TGTGCCAAGGAAGGGGGCTCGAAGCGGGGGGGAGGTTACGAGCAGTACTTC.

The V and J genes are TRBV20-1 and TRBJ1-1; D is ambiguous. Germline-derived CDR1 and CDR2 are DFQATT and SNEGSKA (reference sequence). The germline V and J ends were trimmed by 0 bases and 8 bases, with 10 bases remaining between them. This CDR3 region has 12 residues. The CDR3: CSARDLAAEAFF. In nucleotides, the CDR3 is TGCAGTGCTAGAGATCTGGCCGCCGAAGCTTTCTTT.

This clonotype was counted only a few times. This rearrangement joins TRBV4-1 to TRBJ2-1, with D unclear. The J call is uncertain, as TRBJ2-7 better fits the DNA end. The CDR3 is made up of 14 amino acids. The germline V gene encodes CDR1 MGHRA and CDR2 YSYEKL. The CDR3 sequence is CASSQHMYSYEQYF. CDR3 nucleotides: TGCGCCAGCAGCCAACATATGTACTCCTACGAGCAGTACTTC.

This clonotype was picked up a small number of times. The CDR3 nucleotides are TGTGCCAGCAGTCCTGGCCCGGGACTCGACAATGAGCAGTTCTTC. It specifies CASSPGPGLDNEQFF. The chain links TRBV28 to TRBJ2-1; a weak D match, TRBD2 (6 bases). The CDR3 spans 15 residues. Germline V gene sequence: CDR1 MDHEN, CDR2 SYDVKM. V lost 5 bases, J lost 5 bases, and 16 bases lay in between.

The chain recombines TRBV5-6 with TRBJ2-3, with a tentative D call TRBD2 (6 bases). The CDR3 has 15 residues. In germline, CDR1 is SGHDT, CDR2 YYEEEE. Trimming stripped 3 bases from V and 1 base from J, with 12 bases between. CDR3 in amino acids: CASSSLGGGTDTQYF. Here the CDR3 DNA reads TGTGCCAGCAGCTCTTTGGGAGGAGGCACAGATACGCAGTATTTT.

The chain has TRBV11-2 and TRBJ1-5; tentatively, D is TRBD1 (6 bases). V was shortened by 9 bases and J by 5 bases, with 20 bases between the two germline ends. Germline values: CDR1 SGHAT, CDR2 FQNNGV. The CDR3 contains 15 residues. CDR3 protein: CASRSLQGIDQPQHF. Here the CDR3 DNA reads TGTGCCAGTAGATCGCTTCAGGGGATCGATCAGCCCCAGCATTTT.

This clonotype has more than one count but fewer than ten. This rearrangement joins TRBV28 to TRBJ1-6; D is possibly TRBD1 (6 bases). The CDR3 runs to 16 residues. Germline V gene lookup returns CDR1 MDHEN and CDR2 SYDVKM. Deletions cut 1 base from V and 5 bases from J, with 12 bases between. The chain's CDR3 is CASSLLAAGDNSPLHF. Here the CDR3 DNA reads TGTGCCAGCAGTTTATTGGCGGCAGGGGATAATTCACCCCTCCACTTT.

The rearrangement uses TRBV29-1 and TRBJ2-3; tentative D call: TRBD2 (5 bases). CDR1 is SQVTM and CDR2 is ANQGSEA in the germline V gene. CDR3 size: 12 residues. The V end lost 7 bases, the J end lost 10 bases, and 18 bases lay between the germline ends. The CDR3 here is CSGRLAGESQYF. CDR3 DNA: TGCAGCGGCCGACTTGCCGGGGAATCGCAGTATTTT.

This chain connects TRBV18 to TRBJ2-3; unclear D gene. Germline loops: CDR1 KGHSH, CDR2 LQKENI. This CDR3 has 14 amino acids. The V gene lost 3 bases and the J gene lost 4 bases, with 11 bases spanning the gap. The CDR3, as DNA: TGTGCCAGCTCACCTTTTGAAGGTGCAGATACGCAGTATTTT. Translation: CASSPFEGADTQYF.

This clonotype came up a few times. The chain couples TRBV20-1 to TRBJ2-1, with a weak D call TRBD2 (6 bases). Germline loops: CDR1 DFQATT, CDR2 SNEGSKA (reference sequence). Between the trimmed V and J ends, which lost 6 bases and 8 bases, there was a span of 14 bases. The CDR3 contains 12 residues. This CDR3 reads CSAAGTYDEQFF. The DNA of the CDR3 is TGCAGTGCGGCCGGGACTTACGATGAGCAGTTCTTC.

This clonotype occurred a few times. One end of the junction fails to match germline, which may point to a read error. The chain employs TRBV29-1 and TRBJ1-2; tentatively, D is TRBD1 (5 bases). The CDR3 loop spans 12 amino acids. In germline, CDR1 is SQVTM, CDR2 ANQGSEA. The CDR3 bases are TGCAGCGTTCTAGGGGCTAACGATGGCTACGCCTTC. Its translation is CSVLGANDGYAF.

V usage is TRBV12-3 or TRBV12-4 and J usage is TRBJ2-5; 11 bases fit TRBD2. The J call may not be correct, given that the DNA end is closer to TRBJ2-1. The length of the CDR3 is 17 residues. This CDR3 reads CASSLTLAGGPGGKQFF. CDR3 sequence (DNA): TGTGCCAGCAGTTTAACCTTAGCGGGGGGGCCGGGGGGTAAGCAGTTCTTC.